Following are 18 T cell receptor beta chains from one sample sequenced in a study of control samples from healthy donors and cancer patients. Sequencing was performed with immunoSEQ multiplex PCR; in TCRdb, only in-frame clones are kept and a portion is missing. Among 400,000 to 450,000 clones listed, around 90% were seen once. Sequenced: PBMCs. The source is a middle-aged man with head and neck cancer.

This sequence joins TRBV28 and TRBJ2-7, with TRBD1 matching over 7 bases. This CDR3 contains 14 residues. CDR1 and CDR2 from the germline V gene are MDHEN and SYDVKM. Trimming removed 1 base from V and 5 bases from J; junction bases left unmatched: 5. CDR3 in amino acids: CASSLSYRGHEQYF. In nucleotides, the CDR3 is TGTGCCAGCAGTTTATCTTACAGGGGCCACGAGCAGTACTTC.

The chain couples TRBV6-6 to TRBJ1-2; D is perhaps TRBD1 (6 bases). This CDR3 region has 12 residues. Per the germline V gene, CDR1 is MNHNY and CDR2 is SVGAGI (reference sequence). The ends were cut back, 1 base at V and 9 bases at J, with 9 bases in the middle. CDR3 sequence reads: CASSYFQGSYTF. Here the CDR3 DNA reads TGTGCCAGCAGTTACTTTCAGGGGAGCTACACCTTC.

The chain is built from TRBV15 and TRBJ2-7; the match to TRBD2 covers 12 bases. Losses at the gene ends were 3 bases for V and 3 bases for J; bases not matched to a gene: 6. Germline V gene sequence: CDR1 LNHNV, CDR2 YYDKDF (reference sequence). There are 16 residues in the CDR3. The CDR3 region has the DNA TGTGCCACCAGCAGTGCTGGACTAGCGGGATACTACGAGCAGTACTTC. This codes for CATSSAGLAGYYEQYF.

The CDR3 loop is CASSLVMGLATSNTGELFF. The CDR3 bases are TGTGCCAGCAGCTTGGTCATGGGCCTAGCCACGTCGAACACCGGGGAGCTGTTTTTT. The chain employs TRBV5-4 and TRBJ2-2, with TRBD2 as a possible D gene (5 bases). The V gene's germline CDR1 is SGHNT and CDR2 YYREEE (reference sequence). Deletions cut 0 bases from V and 0 bases from J, with 18 bases between. The CDR3 extends over 19 amino acids.

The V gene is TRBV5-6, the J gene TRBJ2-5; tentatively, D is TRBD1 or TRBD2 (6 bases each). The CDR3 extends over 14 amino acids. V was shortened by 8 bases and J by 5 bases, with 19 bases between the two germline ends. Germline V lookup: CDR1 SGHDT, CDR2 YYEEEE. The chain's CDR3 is CASSLQGTLETQYF. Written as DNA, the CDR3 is TGTGCCAGTTCACTGCAGGGGACTCTGGAGACCCAGTACTTC.

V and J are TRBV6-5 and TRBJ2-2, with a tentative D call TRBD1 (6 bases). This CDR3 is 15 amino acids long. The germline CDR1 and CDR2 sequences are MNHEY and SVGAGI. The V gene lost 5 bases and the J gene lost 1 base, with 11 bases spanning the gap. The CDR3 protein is CASSKTGLNTGELFF. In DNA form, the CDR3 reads TGTGCCAGCAGTAAAACAGGGTTGAACACCGGGGAGCTGTTTTTT.

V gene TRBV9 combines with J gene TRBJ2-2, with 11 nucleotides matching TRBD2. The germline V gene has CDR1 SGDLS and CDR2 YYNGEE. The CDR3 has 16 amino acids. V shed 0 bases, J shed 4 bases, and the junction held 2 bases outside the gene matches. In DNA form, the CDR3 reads TGTGCCAGCAGCGTAGCTAGCGGGGGGACCACCGGGGAGCTGTTTTTT. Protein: CASSVASGGTTGELFF.

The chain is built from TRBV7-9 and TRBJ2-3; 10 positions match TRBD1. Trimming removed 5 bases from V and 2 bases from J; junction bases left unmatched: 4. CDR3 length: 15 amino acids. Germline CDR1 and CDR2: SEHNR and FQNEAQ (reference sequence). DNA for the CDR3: TGTGCCAGCAGCCCCGGGACAGGGGACACAGATACGCAGTATTTT. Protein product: CASSPGTGDTDTQYF.

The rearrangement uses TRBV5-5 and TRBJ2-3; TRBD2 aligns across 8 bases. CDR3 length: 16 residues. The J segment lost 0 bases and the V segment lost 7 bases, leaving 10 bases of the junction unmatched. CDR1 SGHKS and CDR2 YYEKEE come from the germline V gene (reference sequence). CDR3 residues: CASRYRGGGSTDTQYF. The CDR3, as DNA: TGTGCCAGCCGCTACCGCGGCGGGGGGAGCACAGATACGCAGTATTTT.

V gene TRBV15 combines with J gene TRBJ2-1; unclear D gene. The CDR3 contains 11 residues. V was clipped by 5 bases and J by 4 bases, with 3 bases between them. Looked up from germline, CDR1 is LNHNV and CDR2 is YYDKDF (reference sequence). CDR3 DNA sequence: TGTGCCACCAGCCAATACAATGAGCAGTTCTTC. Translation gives CATSQYNEQFF.

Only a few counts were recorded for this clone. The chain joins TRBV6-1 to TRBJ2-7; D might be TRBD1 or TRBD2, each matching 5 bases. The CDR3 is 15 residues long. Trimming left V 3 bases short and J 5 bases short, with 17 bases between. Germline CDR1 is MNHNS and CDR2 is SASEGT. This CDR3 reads CASSESGGAVHEQYF. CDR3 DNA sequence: TGTGCCAGCAGTGAGTCTGGGGGAGCGGTACACGAGCAGTACTTC.

The CDR3 protein is CASSQDPTALAVTYEQYF. CDR3 DNA sequence: TGTGCCAGCAGCCAAGACCCGACAGCGCTAGCGGTTACCTACGAGCAGTACTTC. This chain uses TRBV4-2 with TRBJ2-7, with 7 bases fitting TRBD2. Germline trimming cut 0 bases from V and 2 bases from J; bases unmatched to any gene: 13. Per germline, CDR1 LGHNA and CDR2 YNFKEQ. The CDR3 length is 18 residues.

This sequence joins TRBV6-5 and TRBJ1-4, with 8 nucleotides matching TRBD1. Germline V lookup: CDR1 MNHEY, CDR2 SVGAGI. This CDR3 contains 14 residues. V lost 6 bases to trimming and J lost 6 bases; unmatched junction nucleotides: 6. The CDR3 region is CASRPQGEDEKLFF. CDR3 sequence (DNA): TGTGCCAGCAGGCCACAGGGGGAGGATGAAAAACTGTTTTTT.

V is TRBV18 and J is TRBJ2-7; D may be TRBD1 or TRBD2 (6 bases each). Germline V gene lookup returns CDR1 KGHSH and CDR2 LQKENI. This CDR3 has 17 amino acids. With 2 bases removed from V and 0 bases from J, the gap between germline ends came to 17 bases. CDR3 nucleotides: TGTGCCAGCTCACCATACGGGGGCGCGGTTCCCTCCTACGAGCAGTACTTC. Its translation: CASSPYGGAVPSYEQYF.

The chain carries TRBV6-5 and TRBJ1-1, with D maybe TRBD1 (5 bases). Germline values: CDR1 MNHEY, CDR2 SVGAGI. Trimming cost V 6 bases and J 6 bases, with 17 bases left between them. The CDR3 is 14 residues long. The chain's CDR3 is CASSTDSGSPEAFF. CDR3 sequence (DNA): TGTGCCAGCAGCACTGACAGTGGATCGCCTGAAGCTTTCTTT.

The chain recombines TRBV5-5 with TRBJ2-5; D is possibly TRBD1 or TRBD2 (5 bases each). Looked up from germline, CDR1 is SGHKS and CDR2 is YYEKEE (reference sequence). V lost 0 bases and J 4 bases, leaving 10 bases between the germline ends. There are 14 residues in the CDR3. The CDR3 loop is CASSLDGTGETQYF. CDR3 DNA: TGTGCCAGCAGCTTGGATGGGACGGGAGAGACCCAGTACTTC. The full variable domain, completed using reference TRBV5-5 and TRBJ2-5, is DAGVTQSPTHLIKTRGQQVTLRCSPISGHKSVSWYQQVLGQGPQFIFQYYEKEERGRGNFPDRFSARQFPNYSSELNVNALLLGDSALYLCASSLDGTGETQYFGPGTRLLVL.

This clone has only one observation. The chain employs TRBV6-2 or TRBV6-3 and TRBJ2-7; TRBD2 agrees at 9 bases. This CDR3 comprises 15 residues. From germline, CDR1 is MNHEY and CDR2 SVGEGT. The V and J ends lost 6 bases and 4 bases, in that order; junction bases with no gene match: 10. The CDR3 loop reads CASSFHPRGGYEQYF. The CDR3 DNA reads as TGTGCCAGCAGCTTCCACCCGCGGGGGGGGTACGAGCAGTACTTC.

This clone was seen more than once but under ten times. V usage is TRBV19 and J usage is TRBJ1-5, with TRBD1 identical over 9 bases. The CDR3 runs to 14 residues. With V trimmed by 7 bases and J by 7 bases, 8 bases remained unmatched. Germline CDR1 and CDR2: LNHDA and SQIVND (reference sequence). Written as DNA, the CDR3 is TGTGCCAGTAACCTCGGACAGGGGCACCAGCCCCAGCATTTT. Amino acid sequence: CASNLGQGHQPQHF.